This T cell receptor (beta chain) derives from a study of OX40 agonist ivuxolimab in advanced cancers. Study context: Participants averaged about 66 years of age (range about 23 to 79) and were around 85% male.

Trimming removed 3 bases from V and 4 bases from J; junction bases left unmatched: 4. This CDR3 is built from 16 residues. Per the germline V gene, CDR1 is KGHSH and CDR2 is LQKENI. Clones were sequenced by immunoSEQ multiplex PCR, and TCRdb holds only the in-frame ones, with some missing. The sample has about 41,000 clones; approximately 78% are singletons. The TCR originated in an adult with an advanced solid tumor such as melanoma, head and neck, liver or kidney cancer. V usage is TRBV18 and J usage is TRBJ1-3; TRBD1 aligns across 12 bases. Sample: CD4+ or CD8+ T cells sorted from blood, taken in a trial of the OX40 agonist ivuxolimab. The CDR3 here is CASSPPGQGAGNTIYF. For the CDR3, the DNA is TGTGCCAGCTCACCTCCGGGACAGGGGGCCGGAAACACCATATATTTT.